Listed below are T cell receptor beta chains from one sample, sequenced in a study of neurological immune-mediated disorders. In TCRdb, the 5' RACE reads were re-called with MiXCR into one record per CDR3 protein. Of 20,000 to 25,000 distinct CDR3 sequences in the sample, roughly 17% were seen once. Sequencing used CD8+ T cells from blood. All receptors come from a woman under 30 with multiple sclerosis. CDR3s include the opening cysteine and the closing phenylalanine or tryptophan. Fields, in order: J gene, V gene, clone size, D gene, CDR3 DNA, CDR3 protein. The D gene is left open where the match is weak. For some rows the clone size is stated as once, few or many, or as a class when expanded; others skip it.

J gene: TRBJ1-1; V gene: TRBV6-5; clone size: many; D gene: .; CDR3 DNA: TGTGCCAGCAGACCCCGGGGAGGCACTGAAGCTTTCTTT; CDR3 protein: CASRPRGGTEAFF
J gene: TRBJ2-7; V gene: TRBV5-1; clone size: many; D gene: TRBD2; CDR3 DNA: TGCGCCAGCAGCTTGGCGAATAGCGGGTACGAGCAGTACTTC; CDR3 protein: CASSLANSGYEQYF
J gene: TRBJ1-4; V gene: TRBV6-5; clone size: many; D gene: .; CDR3 DNA: TGTGCCAGCAGTTACTCACAGTGGGGGGTTAATGAAAAACTGTTTTTT; CDR3 protein: CASSYSQWGVNEKLFF
J gene: TRBJ1-2; V gene: TRBV20-1; clone size: many; D gene: .; CDR3 DNA: TGCAGTGCTAGTGAGTTGGAAAGCTATGGCTACACCTTC; CDR3 protein: CSASELESYGYTF
J gene: TRBJ2-2; V gene: TRBV6-2/TRBV6-3; clone size: many; D gene: TRBD1; CDR3 DNA: TGTGCCAGCAGTCTACAGGGGGACACCGGGGAGCTGTTTTTT; CDR3 protein: CASSLQGDTGELFF
J gene: TRBJ2-5; V gene: TRBV20-1; clone size: .; D gene: TRBD1; CDR3 DNA: TGCAGTGCTAGAGGACAGGGGTCCGAGACCCAGTACTTC; CDR3 protein: CSARGQGSETQYF
J gene: TRBJ2-7; V gene: TRBV7-8; clone size: .; D gene: TRBD2; CDR3 DNA: TGTGCCAGCAGCCGAACATCTAGCGGTTCCTACGAGCAGTACTTC; CDR3 protein: CASSRTSSGSYEQYF
J gene: TRBJ2-1; V gene: TRBV12-3/TRBV12-4; clone size: .; D gene: .; CDR3 DNA: TGTGCCGGGAGTAGCGGACAGTCCTACAATGAGCAGTTCTTC; CDR3 protein: CAGSSGQSYNEQFF
J gene: TRBJ2-3; V gene: TRBV28; clone size: medium-sized; D gene: .; CDR3 DNA: TGTGCCAGCACTTCTGGGCGGGGCCCCCGGGGCACAGATACGCAGTATTTT; CDR3 protein: CASTSGRGPRGTDTQYF
J gene: TRBJ2-1; V gene: TRBV12-3/TRBV12-4; clone size: many; D gene: .; CDR3 DNA: TGTGCCAGCAGTTTCCACCTTATAAAACCCCACAATGAGCAGTTCTTC; CDR3 protein: CASSFHLIKPHNEQFF
J gene: TRBJ1-3; V gene: TRBV20-1; clone size: medium-sized; D gene: .; CDR3 DNA: TGCAGTGCTAGAGGGATCCACATGGGAAACACCATATATTTT; CDR3 protein: CSARGIHMGNTIYF
J gene: TRBJ1-4; V gene: TRBV12-3/TRBV12-4; clone size: many; D gene: .; CDR3 DNA: TGTGCCAGCAGTCTGGGCCCACAGCGAAAACTGTTTTTT; CDR3 protein: CASSLGPQRKLFF
J gene: TRBJ1-2; V gene: TRBV12-3/TRBV12-4; clone size: .; D gene: TRBD1; CDR3 DNA: TGTGCCAGCAGCTCCCTTTTCGGGACAGGCCATAACTATGGCTACACCTTC; CDR3 protein: CASSSLFGTGHNYGYTF
J gene: TRBJ2-7; V gene: TRBV5-1; clone size: many; D gene: .; CDR3 DNA: TGCGCCAGCAGCCACGGACGGCTGGAGATCGTCGAGCAGTACTTC; CDR3 protein: CASSHGRLEIVEQYF
J gene: TRBJ2-5; V gene: TRBV9; clone size: many; D gene: TRBD1; CDR3 DNA: TGTGCCAGCAGCGAGGGGACAGGGTCGGAGACCCAGTACTTC; CDR3 protein: CASSEGTGSETQYF
J gene: TRBJ1-1; V gene: TRBV20-1; clone size: many; D gene: TRBD1; CDR3 DNA: TGCAGTGCTAGAAATTTTGACAGGGAAATTGAAGCTTTCTTT; CDR3 protein: CSARNFDREIEAFF
J gene: TRBJ2-1; V gene: TRBV10-3; clone size: many; D gene: TRBD2; CDR3 DNA: TGTGCCATCAGCTGGACTAGCGGAGGCTCCTACAATGAGCAGTTCTTC; CDR3 protein: CAISWTSGGSYNEQFF
J gene: TRBJ2-3; V gene: TRBV6-4; clone size: many; D gene: .; CDR3 DNA: TGTGCCAGCAGTGACAGAGTTGGGGGGGCGACAGATACGCAGTATTTT; CDR3 protein: CASSDRVGGATDTQYF
J gene: TRBJ2-1; V gene: TRBV4-3; clone size: medium-sized; D gene: .; CDR3 DNA: TGCGCCAGCAGCCAAGGATCAGGATGGGAGCAGTTCTTC; CDR3 protein: CASSQGSGWEQFF
J gene: TRBJ1-1; V gene: TRBV21-1; clone size: .; D gene: .; CDR3 DNA: TGTGCCAGCAGTGAGCAGGGGCGCATGATGAACACTGAAGCTTTCTTT; CDR3 protein: CASSEQGRMMNTEAFF
J gene: TRBJ1-1; V gene: TRBV19; clone size: few; D gene: .; CDR3 DNA: TGTGCCAGTACTTCGAAGGGGGGTGGCACTGAAGCTTTCTTT; CDR3 protein: CASTSKGGGTEAFF
J gene: TRBJ2-1; V gene: TRBV20-1; clone size: many; D gene: .; CDR3 DNA: TGCAGTGCTAGAGAACCTCCCCTTGAGGAGCAGTTCTTC; CDR3 protein: CSAREPPLEEQFF
J gene: TRBJ1-4; V gene: TRBV29-1; clone size: many; D gene: TRBD1; CDR3 DNA: TGCAGCGTTGTTTTGAACCGGGACAGGGATGAAAAACTGTTTTTT; CDR3 protein: CSVVLNRDRDEKLFF
J gene: TRBJ2-3; V gene: TRBV15; clone size: many; D gene: .; CDR3 DNA: TGTGCCACCAGCAGAGATTCCGTTAATACGCAGTATTTT; CDR3 protein: CATSRDSVNTQYF
J gene: TRBJ1-6; V gene: TRBV20-1; clone size: .; D gene: TRBD1; CDR3 DNA: TGCAGTGCTAGACCCGACAGGGGGCGAAATTCACCCCTCCACTTT; CDR3 protein: CSARPDRGRNSPLHF
J gene: TRBJ2-6; V gene: TRBV6-1; clone size: medium-sized; D gene: .; CDR3 DNA: TGTGCCAGCAGTGTAAGGGATTCCGGGGCCAACGTCCTGACTTTC; CDR3 protein: CASSVRDSGANVLTF
J gene: TRBJ2-1; V gene: TRBV11-2; clone size: .; D gene: .; CDR3 DNA: TGTGCCAGCAGCTTAGGCCAGCTTCGAGAGCAGTTCTTC; CDR3 protein: CASSLGQLREQFF
J gene: TRBJ2-7; V gene: TRBV6-1; clone size: many; D gene: TRBD1; CDR3 DNA: TGTGCCAGCAGAAATCTGGGACAGGCCCCAAACGACGAGCAGTACTTC; CDR3 protein: CASRNLGQAPNDEQYF
J gene: TRBJ2-5; V gene: TRBV20-1; clone size: many; D gene: .; CDR3 DNA: TGCAGTGCTAGAGATCGTCTGGTCTCGGCTCCAGAGACCCAGTACTTC; CDR3 protein: CSARDRLVSAPETQYF
J gene: TRBJ2-1; V gene: TRBV9; clone size: many; D gene: .; CDR3 DNA: TGTGCCAGCAGCGTCGGCGGGGGCCCCTACAATGAGCAGTTCTTC; CDR3 protein: CASSVGGGPYNEQFF
J gene: TRBJ2-2; V gene: TRBV21-1; clone size: few; D gene: .; CDR3 DNA: TGTGCCAGCAGCCTGCGGACAGGGAGGGACACCGGGGAGCTGTTTTTT; CDR3 protein: CASSLRTGRDTGELFF
J gene: TRBJ1-1; V gene: TRBV5-4; clone size: .; D gene: TRBD1; CDR3 DNA: TGTGCCAGCAGCGGAAACAGGGGGCCCACTGAAGCTTTCTTT; CDR3 protein: CASSGNRGPTEAFF
J gene: TRBJ2-1; V gene: TRBV12-3/TRBV12-4; clone size: many; D gene: TRBD1; CDR3 DNA: TGTGCCAGCAGTCAACAGGGGCCGACCCTCAATGAGCAGTTCTTC; CDR3 protein: CASSQQGPTLNEQFF
J gene: TRBJ2-5; V gene: TRBV7-2; clone size: .; D gene: .; CDR3 DNA: TGTGCCAGCAGCTTTTGGGAGACCCAGTACTTC; CDR3 protein: CASSFWETQYF
J gene: TRBJ2-1; V gene: TRBV20-1; clone size: .; D gene: TRBD2; CDR3 DNA: TGCAGTGCGCGAAGCGGGAGCTCCTACAATGAGCAGTTCTTC; CDR3 protein: CSARSGSSYNEQFF
J gene: TRBJ1-2; V gene: TRBV6-5; clone size: many; D gene: .; CDR3 DNA: TGTGCCAGCAGCGTGGGTAACTATGGCTACACCTTC; CDR3 protein: CASSVGNYGYTF
J gene: TRBJ2-4; V gene: TRBV12-3/TRBV12-4; clone size: many; D gene: .; CDR3 DNA: TGTGCCAGCAGTTCTCATAGGGGCGGGTTGGACAAAAACATTCAGTACTTC; CDR3 protein: CASSSHRGGLDKNIQYF
J gene: TRBJ1-2; V gene: TRBV12-3/TRBV12-4; clone size: many; D gene: .; CDR3 DNA: TGTGCCAGCAGTCGAAAGCAGGGACGAAAGGGCTACACCTTC; CDR3 protein: CASSRKQGRKGYTF
J gene: TRBJ2-5; V gene: TRBV20-1; clone size: many; D gene: .; CDR3 DNA: TGCAGTGCTCGAGAGTCGGCAGCGCAAGAGACCCAGTACTTC; CDR3 protein: CSARESAAQETQYF
J gene: TRBJ1-2; V gene: TRBV2; clone size: many; D gene: .; CDR3 DNA: TGTGCCAGCATCCGAGAAATACTTAACTATGGCTACACCTTC; CDR3 protein: CASIREILNYGYTF
J gene: TRBJ2-5; V gene: TRBV3-1; clone size: many; D gene: TRBD1; CDR3 DNA: TGTGCCAGCAGCCAAGGGTCTGACAGGGCAATGGACCAGTACTTC; CDR3 protein: CASSQGSDRAMDQYF
J gene: TRBJ2-1; V gene: TRBV12-3/TRBV12-4; clone size: medium-sized; D gene: TRBD2; CDR3 DNA: TGTGCCAGCAGTTCCGGGACTAACTACAATGAGCAGTTCTTC; CDR3 protein: CASSSGTNYNEQFF
J gene: TRBJ2-1; V gene: TRBV20-1; clone size: many; D gene: TRBD2; CDR3 DNA: TGCAGTGCCTCGGGACTAGCGGGGGGACTAAGCTCCTACAATGAGCAGTTCTTC; CDR3 protein: CSASGLAGGLSSYNEQFF